This paragraph covers one T cell receptor beta chain sequence. This record belongs to a study of OX40 agonist ivuxolimab in advanced cancers. Study details: An agonistic anti-OX40 (CD134) antibody, ivuxolimab, was used to treat the patients. Every patient in dose escalation had hepatocellular carcinoma, melanoma, renal cell or head and neck cancer.

V was pared by 1 base and J by 5 bases, with 8 bases of the junction left unmatched. The CDR3 totals 15 residues. Germline V gene sequence: CDR1 SGHAT, CDR2 FQNNGV. Method: immunoSEQ multiplex PCR; TCRdb's copy keeps in-frame clones and lacks some. This repertoire shows tens of thousands of clones, 80% to 90% found once; its top ten account for over 1.5%. The source material was CD4+ or CD8+ T cells sorted from blood, sampled in a trial of the OX40 agonist ivuxolimab. This TCR was sampled from an adult with an advanced solid tumor such as melanoma, head and neck, liver or kidney cancer. The gene calls are TRBV11-2 and TRBJ2-7; 7 bases fit TRBD1. The CDR3 sequence: CASSLGGGAHNEQYF. CDR3 coding DNA: TGTGCCAGCAGCTTAGGAGGGGGCGCCCACAACGAGCAGTACTTC.